Detailed here is one T cell receptor (beta chain). Its antigen is not identified. This record belongs to a study of T cell responses to AZD1222 COVID-19 vaccine. Broader study findings: Most donors were white British, females outnumbered males, and clonal diversity was possibly underestimated.

The germline V and J ends were trimmed by 0 bases and 0 bases, with 6 bases remaining between them. In germline, CDR1 is SGHDT, CDR2 YYEEEE. The CDR3 has 15 amino acids. Generated by immunoSEQ multiplex PCR, the TCRdb table keeps only in-frame clones and is missing some. This repertoire shows about 190,000 clones, around 92% found once; its top ten account for roughly 1.4%. Sequenced here: peripheral blood, sampled on day 0 of AZD1222 vaccination. This TCR came from an adult in good health. The chain recombines TRBV5-6 with TRBJ2-2, with D hard to call. CDR3 nucleotide sequence: TGTGCCAGCAGCTTGGGGTGGGCGAACACCGGGGAGCTGTTTTTT. Encoded protein: CASSLGWANTGELFF.